This record looks at one T cell receptor (beta chain) sequence and its context. Its antigen is still unknown. The data were produced by immunoSEQ multiplex PCR, yet TCRdb's version contains in-frame clones alone and is incomplete. The sample shows more than 2 million clones, just over 90% of them seen only once. The sample is drawn from a study of shared clonotypes between healthy human individuals. Study-level points and caveats: Generally, naive subsets (rather than memory subsets) showed larger estimated richness. A limitation of the genetic and exposure-history diversity represented arose from few donors. Non-shared clonotypes showed lower generation probabilities than clonotypes common to all four donors.

The naive CD8 subset, CD45RO-negative cells positively selected for CCR7, excluded terminally differentiated effector memory CD45RA+ cells. Germline V CDR1 and CDR2: LGHNA, YSLEER. This CDR3 contains 16 residues. With 3 bases clipped from V and 0 bases from J, the junction kept 6 bases outside the gene matches. The receptor was isolated from a man aged 18 to 35 in good health. Some clones in this sample may be carry-over from other donors' samples. The sequencing input was naive CD8+ T cells from PBMCs. This chain joins TRBV4-3 and TRBJ2-3, with TRBD1 identical over 7 bases. In nucleotides, the CDR3 is TGCGCCAGCAGCCACCGGGACAGAGCCAGCACAGATACGCAGTATTTT. Its translation: CASSHRDRASTDTQYF.